These 2 T cell receptor beta chains originate from one sample sequenced in a study of T-cell memory formation after mild COVID-19. Via MiXCR, TCRdb re-called the 5' RACE reads, giving one row per CDR3 protein. The sample holds about 350,000 distinct CDR3 sequences, about an eighth seen once. Sequencing was done on a sample of PBMCs or a T cell subset sorted from them (not recorded which). All receptors come from a man younger than 35 who had mild COVID-19 (a few samples of this study predate the infection). Cell type and time point are not known.

This clonotype was counted only a few times. V gene TRBV12-3 or TRBV12-4 combines with J gene TRBJ2-1, with TRBD1 matching over 7 bases. The CDR3 sequence is 15 residues long. Trimming removed 5 bases from V and 0 bases from J; junction bases left unmatched: 4. CDR3 loop: CASSTRQGSYNEQFF. The CDR3 coding sequence is TGTGCCAGCAGTACTCGACAGGGCTCCTACAATGAGCAGTTCTTC.

This clonotype has a handful of counts. The chain carries TRBV6-6 and TRBJ2-2; 8 nucleotides align to TRBD2. CDR1 and CDR2 (germline): MNHNY, SVGAGI (reference sequence). The CDR3 runs 16 residues. After removal of 5 bases from V and 0 bases from J, the junction contained 5 bases not matched to a gene. The chain's CDR3 is CASSTIAGTNTGELFF. CDR3 DNA sequence: TGTGCCAGCAGTACTATAGCGGGGACGAACACCGGGGAGCTGTTTTTT.